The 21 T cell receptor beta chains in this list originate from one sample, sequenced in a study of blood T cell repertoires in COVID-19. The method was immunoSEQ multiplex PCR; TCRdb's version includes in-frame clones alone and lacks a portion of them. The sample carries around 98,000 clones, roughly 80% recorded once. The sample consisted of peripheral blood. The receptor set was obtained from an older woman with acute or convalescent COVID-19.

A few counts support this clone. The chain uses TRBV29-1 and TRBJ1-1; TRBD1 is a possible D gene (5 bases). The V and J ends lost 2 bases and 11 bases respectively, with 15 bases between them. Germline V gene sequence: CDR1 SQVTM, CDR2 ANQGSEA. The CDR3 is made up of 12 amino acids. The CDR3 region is CSVEFVGDTAFF. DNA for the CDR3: TGCAGCGTTGAATTTGTAGGGGATACGGCTTTCTTT.

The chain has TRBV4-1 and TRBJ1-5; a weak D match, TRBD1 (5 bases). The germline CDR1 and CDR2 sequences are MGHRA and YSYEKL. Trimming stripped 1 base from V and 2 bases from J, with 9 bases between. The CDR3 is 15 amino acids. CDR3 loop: CASSQGRDGNQPQHF. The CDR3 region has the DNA TGCGCCAGCAGCCAAGGGAGGGACGGCAATCAGCCCCAGCATTTT.

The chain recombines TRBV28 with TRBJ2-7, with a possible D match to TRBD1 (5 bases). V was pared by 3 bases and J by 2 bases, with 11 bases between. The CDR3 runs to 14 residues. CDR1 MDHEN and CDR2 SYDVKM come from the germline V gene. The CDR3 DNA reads TGTGCCAGCAGTTTCCCACAGGCCCCCTACGAGCAGTACTTC. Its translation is CASSFPQAPYEQYF. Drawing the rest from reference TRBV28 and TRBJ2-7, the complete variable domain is DVKVTQSSRYLVKRTGEKVFLECVQDMDHENMFWYRQDPGLGLRLIYFSYDVKMKEKGDIPEGYSVSREKKERFSLILESASTNQTSMYLCASSFPQAPYEQYFGPGTRLTVT.

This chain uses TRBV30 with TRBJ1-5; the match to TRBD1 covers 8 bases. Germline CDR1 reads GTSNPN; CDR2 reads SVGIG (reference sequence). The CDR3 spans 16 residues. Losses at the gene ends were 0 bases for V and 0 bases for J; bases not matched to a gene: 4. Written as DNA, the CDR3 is TGTGCCTGGAGTGTCGGGACAGGCTATAGCAATCAGCCCCAGCATTTT. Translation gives CAWSVGTGYSNQPQHF.

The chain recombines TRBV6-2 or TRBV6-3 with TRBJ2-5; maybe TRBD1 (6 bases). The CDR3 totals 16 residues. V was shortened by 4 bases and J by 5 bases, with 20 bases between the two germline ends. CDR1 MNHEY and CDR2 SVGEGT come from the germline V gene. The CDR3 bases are TGTGCCAGCAGTTCGAACGGACAGCTAGGGTGGGAGACCCAGTACTTC. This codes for CASSSNGQLGWETQYF.

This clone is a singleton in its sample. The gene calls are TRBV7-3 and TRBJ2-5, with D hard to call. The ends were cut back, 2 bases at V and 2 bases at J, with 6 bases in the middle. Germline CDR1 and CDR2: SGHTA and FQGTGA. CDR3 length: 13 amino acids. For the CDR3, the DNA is TGTGCCAGCAGCTTAGTCCTTCAAGAGACCCAGTACTTC. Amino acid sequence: CASSLVLQETQYF.

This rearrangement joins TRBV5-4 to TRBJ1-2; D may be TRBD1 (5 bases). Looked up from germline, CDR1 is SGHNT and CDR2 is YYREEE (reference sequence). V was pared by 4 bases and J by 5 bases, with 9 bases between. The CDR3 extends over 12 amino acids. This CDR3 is CASSRPGYGYTF. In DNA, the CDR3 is TGTGCCAGCAGCCGCCCAGGGTATGGCTACACCTTC. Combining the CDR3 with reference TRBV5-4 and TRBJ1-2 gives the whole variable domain ETGVTQSPTHLIKTRGQQVTLRCSSQSGHNTVSWYQQALGQGPQFIFQYYREEENGRGNFPPRFSGLQFPNYSSELNVNALELDDSALYLCASSRPGYGYTFGSGTRLTVV.

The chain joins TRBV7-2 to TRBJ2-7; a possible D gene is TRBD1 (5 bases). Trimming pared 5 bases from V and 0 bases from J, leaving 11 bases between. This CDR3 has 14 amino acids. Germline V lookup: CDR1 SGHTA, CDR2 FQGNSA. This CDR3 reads CASSTGHLSYEQYF. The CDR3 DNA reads TGTGCCAGCAGCACCGGACACCTCTCCTACGAGCAGTACTTC. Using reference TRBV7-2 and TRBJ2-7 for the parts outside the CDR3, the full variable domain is GAGVSQSPSNKVTEKGKDVELRCDPISGHTALYWYRQSLGQGLEFLIYFQGNSAPDKSGLPSDRFSAERTGGSVSTLTIQRTQQEDSAVYLCASSTGHLSYEQYFGPGTRLTVT.

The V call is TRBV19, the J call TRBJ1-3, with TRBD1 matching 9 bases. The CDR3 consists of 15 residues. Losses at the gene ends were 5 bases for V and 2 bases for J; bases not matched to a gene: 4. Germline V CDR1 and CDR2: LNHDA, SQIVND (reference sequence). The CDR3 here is CASSRDREAGNTIYF. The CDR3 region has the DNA TGTGCCAGTAGTCGGGACAGGGAAGCTGGAAACACCATATATTTT.

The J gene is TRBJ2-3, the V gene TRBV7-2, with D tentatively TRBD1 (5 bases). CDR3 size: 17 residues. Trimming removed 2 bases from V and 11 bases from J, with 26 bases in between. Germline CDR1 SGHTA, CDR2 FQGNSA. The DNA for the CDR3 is TGTGCCAGCAGCTTAACAGGAGAATTCGGATCGAAGGTAGGGCAGTATTTT. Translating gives CASSLTGEFGSKVGQYF.

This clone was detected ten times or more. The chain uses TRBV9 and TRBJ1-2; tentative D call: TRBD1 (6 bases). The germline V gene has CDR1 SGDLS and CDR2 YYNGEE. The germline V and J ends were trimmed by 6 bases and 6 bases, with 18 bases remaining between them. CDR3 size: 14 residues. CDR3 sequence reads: CASTLYPDSHGYTF. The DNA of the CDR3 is TGTGCCAGCACCCTATACCCGGACAGCCATGGCTACACCTTC.

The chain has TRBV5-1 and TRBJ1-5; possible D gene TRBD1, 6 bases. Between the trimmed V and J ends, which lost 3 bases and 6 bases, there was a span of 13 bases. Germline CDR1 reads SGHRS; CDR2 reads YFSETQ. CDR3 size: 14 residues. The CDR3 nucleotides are TGCGCCAGCAGCTCACAGGGTTTGGGTCAGCCCCAGCATTTT. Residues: CASSSQGLGQPQHF.

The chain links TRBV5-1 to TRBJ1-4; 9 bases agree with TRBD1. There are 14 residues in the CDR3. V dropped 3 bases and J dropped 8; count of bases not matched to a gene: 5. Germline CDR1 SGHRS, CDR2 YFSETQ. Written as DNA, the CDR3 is TGCGCCAGCAGCTCGGGACAGGGCCGAGAAAAACTGTTTTTT. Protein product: CASSSGQGREKLFF.

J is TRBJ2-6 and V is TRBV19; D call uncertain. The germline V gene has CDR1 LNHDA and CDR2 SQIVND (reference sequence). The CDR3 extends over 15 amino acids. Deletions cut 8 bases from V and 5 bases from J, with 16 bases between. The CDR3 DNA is TGTGCCAGTCGAATATCATTTGGCCGGGCCAACGTCCTGACTTTC. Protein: CASRISFGRANVLTF. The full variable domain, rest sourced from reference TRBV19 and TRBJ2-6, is DGGITQSPKYLFRKEGQNVTLSCEQNLNHDAMYWYRQDPGQGLRLIYYSQIVNDFQKGDIAEGYSVSREKKESFPLTVTSAQKNPTAFYLCASRISFGRANVLTFGAGSRLTVL.

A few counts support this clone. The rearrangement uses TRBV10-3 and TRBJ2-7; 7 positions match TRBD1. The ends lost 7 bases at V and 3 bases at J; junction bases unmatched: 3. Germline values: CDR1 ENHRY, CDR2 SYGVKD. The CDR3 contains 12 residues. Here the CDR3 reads CAIMGDSYEQYF. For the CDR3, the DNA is TGTGCCATCATGGGGGACAGCTACGAGCAGTACTTC.

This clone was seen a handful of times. The CDR3 DNA follows: TGTGCCAGCAAATCTAGCGGGAGCACCGGGGAGCTGTTTTTT. Translation: CASKSSGSTGELFF. The chain carries TRBV7-8 and TRBJ2-2; 10 bases align to TRBD2. J lost 4 bases, V lost 7 bases, and 3 bases had no gene match. From germline, CDR1 is SGHVS and CDR2 FQNEAQ. This CDR3 region has 14 residues.

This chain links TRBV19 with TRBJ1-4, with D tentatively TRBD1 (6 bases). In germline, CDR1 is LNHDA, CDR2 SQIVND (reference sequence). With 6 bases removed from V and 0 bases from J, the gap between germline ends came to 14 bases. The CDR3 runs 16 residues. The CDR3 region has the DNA TGTGCCAGTAGCCTCAACAGGGCTCCAACTAATGAAAAACTGTTTTTT. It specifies CASSLNRAPTNEKLFF.

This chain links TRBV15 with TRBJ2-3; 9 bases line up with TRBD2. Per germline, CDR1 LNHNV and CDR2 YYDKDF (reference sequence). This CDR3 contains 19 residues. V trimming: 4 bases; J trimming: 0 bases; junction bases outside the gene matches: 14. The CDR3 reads CATSTSVGLAGTSTDTQYF. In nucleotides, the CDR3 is TGTGCCACCAGCACCAGTGTAGGGCTAGCGGGGACTAGCACAGATACGCAGTATTTT.

CDR3 amino acids: CATSRVRGKLLNTEAFF. The CDR3 region has the DNA TGTGCCACCAGCAGAGTTAGAGGGAAACTGTTGAACACTGAAGCTTTCTTT. This sequence joins TRBV15 and TRBJ1-1; D gene unclear. Per the germline V gene, CDR1 is LNHNV and CDR2 is YYDKDF (reference sequence). CDR3 length: 17 residues. V was shortened by 1 base and J by 0 bases, with 15 bases between the two germline ends.

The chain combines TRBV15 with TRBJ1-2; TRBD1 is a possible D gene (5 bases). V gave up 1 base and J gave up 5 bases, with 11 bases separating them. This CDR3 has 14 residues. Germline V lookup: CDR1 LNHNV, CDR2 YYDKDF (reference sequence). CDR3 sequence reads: CATSRGGDSYGYTF. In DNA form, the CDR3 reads TGTGCCACCAGCAGAGGAGGAGACAGTTATGGCTACACCTTC.

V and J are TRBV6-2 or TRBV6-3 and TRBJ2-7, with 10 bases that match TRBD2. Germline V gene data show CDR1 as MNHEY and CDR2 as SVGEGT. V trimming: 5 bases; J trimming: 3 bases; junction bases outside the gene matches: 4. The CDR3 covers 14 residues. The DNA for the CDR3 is TGTGCCAGCAGTCGACTAGCGGGCAACTACGAGCAGTACTTC. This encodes CASSRLAGNYEQYF.